This T cell receptor beta chain originates from a study of cytomegalovirus exposure and HLA in healthy donors. Study-wide results and limits: Associated with cytomegalovirus, according to the listing, were around 160 TCR beta chains.

As regards this clone: What it binds is not known.

This PCR relied on a set of 60 Vbeta primers and 13 Jbeta primers. The repertoire was sequenced with immunoSEQ multiplex PCR; TCRdb's copy has only in-frame clones and lacks some. Of fewer than 120,000 clones in the sample, roughly 84% were seen once. The V gene lost 1 base and the J gene lost 7 bases, with 8 bases spanning the gap. This CDR3 has 12 residues. Germline V gene data show CDR1 as LGHNA and CDR2 as YSLEER. Sequencing was carried out using PBMCs. The V and J genes are TRBV4-3 and TRBJ2-7; D is ambiguous. The origin of this receptor is a man aged 25 to 40 in good health and CMV-seropositive. The CDR3 coding sequence is TGCGCCAGCAGCCAAGTCAGTTGGGAGCAGTACTTC. Residues: CASSQVSWEQYF.